This T cell receptor beta chain stems from a study of blood T cell repertoires in COVID-19. The table came from immunoSEQ multiplex PCR; TCRdb's copy has only in-frame clones and leaves some out. Seen here are hundreds of thousands of clones, about 86% observed once, and the top ten hold around 4.1%. V was cut by 5 bases and J by 5 bases, with 16 bases left in between. The CDR3 spans 14 residues. Germline assignment: CDR1 SEHNR and CDR2 FQNEAQ (reference sequence). Sequencing was done on a sample of PBMCs or T cells enriched from blood (not recorded which). The rearrangement joins TRBV7-9 to TRBJ2-7, with a weak D call TRBD1 (6 bases). The TCR sequence derives from a man aged 30-40 years with acute COVID-19. The CDR3 DNA reads TGTGCCAGCAGCACTAACAGGGAATTCCACGAGCAGTACGTC. Translating it yields CASSTNREFHEQYV.